The following is a TCR beta chain sequence with its context. The sample is drawn from a study of blood T cell repertoires in COVID-19. Study details: Researchers got acute and convalescent COVID-19 samples from the United States, Italy and Spain. Sources were T cells, B-cell-depleted T cells, or PBMCs; the material itself was cDNA or gDNA.

Authors' analysis steps: How many nucleated cells were present was estimated from reference gene primer amplification. Produced via immunoSEQ multiplex PCR; TCRdb's table is partial and in-frame only. V and J calls and clone size are copied from that table; D and trimming were computed from the DNA. Altogether tens of thousands of clones are present, roughly 70% being singletons, with the ten largest covering approximately 14%. V was pared by 7 bases and J by 6 bases, with 5 bases of the junction left unmatched. Germline CDR1 reads SQVTM; CDR2 reads ANQGSEA. The CDR3 runs 13 residues. This clonotype was obtained from a woman aged 70-85 years with acute or convalescent COVID-19. Sequencing used peripheral blood. The chain combines TRBV29-1 with TRBJ1-6, with 8 bases identical to TRBD1. The CDR3 reads CSARTGSNSPLHF. As DNA, the CDR3 is TGCAGCGCCCGGACAGGGTCTAATTCACCCCTCCACTTT.